The 8 T cell receptor beta chains below were found in one sample sequenced in a study of cytomegalovirus exposure and HLA in healthy donors. PCR involved 60 Vbeta and 13 Jbeta primers. This table comes from immunoSEQ multiplex PCR, and its TCRdb copy is limited to in-frame clones, with some not included. The sample yields some 220,000 clones, roughly 79% seen once. Input material: PBMCs. These receptors all stem from a woman in her thirties or forties in good health and CMV-seronegative.

The gene calls are TRBV29-1 and TRBJ1-1; unclear D gene. This CDR3 has 12 amino acids. Germline V gene data show CDR1 as SQVTM and CDR2 as ANQGSEA. The V end lost 4 bases, the J end lost 1 base, and 7 bases lay between the germline ends. The CDR3 bases are TGCAGCGTTGGGGGAGGGAACACTGAAGCTTTCTTT. As protein: CSVGGGNTEAFF.

V gene TRBV9 combines with J gene TRBJ1-3, with a tentative D call TRBD1 (5 bases). Looked up from germline, CDR1 is SGDLS and CDR2 is YYNGEE. The V end lost 7 bases, the J end lost 1 base, and 9 bases lay between the germline ends. CDR3 length equals 13 residues. The CDR3 is CASGGGSGNTIYF. The CDR3 DNA reads TGTGCCAGCGGTGGGGGGTCTGGAAACACCATATATTTT.

The chain joins TRBV4-3 to TRBJ1-4; tentatively, D is TRBD1 (6 bases). Germline V CDR1 and CDR2: LGHNA, YSLEER. The CDR3 totals 17 residues. V shed 2 bases and J shed 1 base, with 14 bases lying between them. This CDR3 reads CASSQFGPRGTNEKLFF. CDR3 DNA: TGCGCCAGCAGCCAATTTGGCCCCAGGGGAACTAATGAAAAACTGTTTTTT.

The chain employs TRBV4-3 and TRBJ2-2; TRBD1 aligns across 9 bases. This CDR3 has 14 amino acids. With V trimmed by 4 bases and J by 7 bases, 4 bases remained unmatched. Germline assignment: CDR1 LGHNA and CDR2 YSLEER. CDR3 loop: CASSPGQGNGELFF. The CDR3 coding sequence is TGCGCCAGCAGCCCGGGACAGGGAAACGGGGAGCTGTTTTTT.

The chain has TRBV6-1 and TRBJ1-5; no reliable D call. The V end was cut by 7 bases, the J end by 2 bases, with 12 bases between. This CDR3 spans 14 amino acids. Germline CDR1 reads MNHNS; CDR2 reads SASEGT. The CDR3 region has the DNA TGTGCCAGCACCGCAAGCGGGGGCAATCAGCCCCAGCATTTT. It encodes CASTASGGNQPQHF.

This rearrangement joins TRBV7-8 to TRBJ2-5; perhaps TRBD1 as D (7 bases). The germline V gene encodes CDR1 SGHVS and CDR2 FQNEAQ. This CDR3 comprises 13 residues. Trimming took 7 bases from V and 6 from J, leaving 15 bases between them. CDR3 sequence reads: CASNSRGEKTQYF. The CDR3 DNA reads TGTGCCAGCAACAGCAGGGGGGAGAAGACCCAGTACTTC.

CDR3 bases: TGTGCCAGTAGTTCCGGGACAGGGGACGTTTATGAGCAGTTCTTC. It is translated as CASSSGTGDVYEQFF. The V and J genes are TRBV19 and TRBJ2-1; the match to TRBD1 covers 10 bases. V was pared by 5 bases and J by 8 bases, with 9 bases of the junction left unmatched. This CDR3 is 15 amino acids long. Germline V gene lookup returns CDR1 LNHDA and CDR2 SQIVND (reference sequence).

The genes are TRBV7-9 and TRBJ2-2, with D unclear. CDR1 and CDR2 (germline): SEHNR, FQNEAQ (reference sequence). Trimming removed 4 bases from V and 4 bases from J, with 7 bases in between. The CDR3 totals 13 residues. This chain's CDR3 is CASSWASTGELFF. CDR3 sequence (DNA): TGTGCCAGCAGCTGGGCAAGCACCGGGGAGCTGTTTTTT.